This T cell receptor beta chain is from a study of patients and donors after allogeneic stem cell transplantation. The CDR3 sequence is 14 residues long. Trimming stripped 8 bases from V and 2 bases from J, with 16 bases between. The germline V gene has CDR1 LNHNV and CDR2 YYDKDF (reference sequence). TCRdb analysed the RT-PCR reads with MiXCR anew, one entry per CDR3 protein. The sample lists about a million distinct CDR3 sequences; more than 15% were seen once. This clonotype was sampled from a human donor who was either an allogeneic HSCT recipient or a stem cell or donor lymphocyte infusion donor (not recorded which). It is not recorded whose cells these are; they may come from a transplant donor. Sequencing was done on a sample of blood, either unsorted or a sorted T cell fraction (not recorded which). The chain carries TRBV15 and TRBJ2-7; D remains ambiguous. DNA for the CDR3: TGTGCCACCCAACCGACACTGGAAACCTACGAGCAGTACTTC. This encodes CATQPTLETYEQYF.